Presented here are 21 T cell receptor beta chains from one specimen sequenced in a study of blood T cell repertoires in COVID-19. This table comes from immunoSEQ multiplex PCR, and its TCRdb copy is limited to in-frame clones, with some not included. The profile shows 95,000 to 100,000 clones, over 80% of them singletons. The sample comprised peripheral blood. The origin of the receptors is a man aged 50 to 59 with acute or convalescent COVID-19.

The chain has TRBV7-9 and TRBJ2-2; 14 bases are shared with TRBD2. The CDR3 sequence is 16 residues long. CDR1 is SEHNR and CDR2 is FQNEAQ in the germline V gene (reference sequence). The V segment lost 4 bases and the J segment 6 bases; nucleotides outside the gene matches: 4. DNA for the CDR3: TGTGCCAGCAGCTCGGGACTAGCGGGGGTCGCCGGGGAGCTGTTTTTT. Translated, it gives CASSSGLAGVAGELFF.

The CDR3 reads CASSLHRGGNTEAFF. DNA for the CDR3: TGTGCCAGCAGCCTCCACAGGGGGGGAAACACTGAAGCTTTCTTT. The J gene is TRBJ1-1, the V gene TRBV11-2; 8 nucleotides agree with TRBD1. The CDR3 contains 15 residues. CDR1 and CDR2 from the germline V gene are SGHAT and FQNNGV. With 5 bases clipped from V and 2 bases from J, the junction kept 7 bases outside the gene matches.

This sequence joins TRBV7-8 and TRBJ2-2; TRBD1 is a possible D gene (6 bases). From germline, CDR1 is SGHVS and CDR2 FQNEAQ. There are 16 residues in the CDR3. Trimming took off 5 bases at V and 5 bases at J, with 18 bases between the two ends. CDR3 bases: TGTGCCAGCAGCCGAGGCGGCAGGGGAAGAACCGGGGAGCTGTTTTTT. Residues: CASSRGGRGRTGELFF.

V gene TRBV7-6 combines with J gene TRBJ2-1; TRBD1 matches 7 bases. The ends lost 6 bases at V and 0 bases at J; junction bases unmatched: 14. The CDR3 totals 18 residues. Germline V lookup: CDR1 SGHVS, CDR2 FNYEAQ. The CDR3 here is CASSTGPGQRRSYNEQFF. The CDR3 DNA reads TGTGCCAGCAGTACGGGACCGGGACAGCGACGCTCCTACAATGAGCAGTTCTTC.

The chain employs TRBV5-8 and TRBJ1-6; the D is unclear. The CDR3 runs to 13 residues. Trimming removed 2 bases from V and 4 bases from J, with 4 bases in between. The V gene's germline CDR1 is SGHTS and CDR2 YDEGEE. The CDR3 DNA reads TGTGCCAGCAGCTTACAGTATAATTCACCCCTCCACTTT. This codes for CASSLQYNSPLHF. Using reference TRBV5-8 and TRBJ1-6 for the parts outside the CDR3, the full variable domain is EAGVTQSPTHLIKTRGQQATLRCSPISGHTSVYWYQQALGLGLQFLLWYDEGEERNRGNFPPRFSGRQFPNYSSELNVNALELEDSALYLCASSLQYNSPLHFGNGTRLTVT.

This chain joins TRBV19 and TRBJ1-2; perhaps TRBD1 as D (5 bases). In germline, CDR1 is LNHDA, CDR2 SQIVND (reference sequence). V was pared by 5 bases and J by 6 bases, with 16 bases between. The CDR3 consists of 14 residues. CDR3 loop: CASSGNRGKNGYTF. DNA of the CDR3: TGTGCCAGTAGTGGAAATCGGGGGAAAAATGGCTACACCTTC. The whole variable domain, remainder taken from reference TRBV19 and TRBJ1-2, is DGGITQSPKYLFRKEGQNVTLSCEQNLNHDAMYWYRQDPGQGLRLIYYSQIVNDFQKGDIAEGYSVSREKKESFPLTVTSAQKNPTAFYLCASSGNRGKNGYTFGSGTRLTVV.

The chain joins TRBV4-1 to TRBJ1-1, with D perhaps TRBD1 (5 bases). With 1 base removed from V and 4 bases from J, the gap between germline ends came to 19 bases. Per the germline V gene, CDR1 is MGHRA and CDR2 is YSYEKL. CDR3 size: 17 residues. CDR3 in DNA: TGCGCCAGCAGCCAAGCTAACCCAGGGAGGAGCGGCACTGAAGCTTTCTTT. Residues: CASSQANPGRSGTEAFF.

CDR3 region: CASSLAGNVHEQYF. Written as DNA, the CDR3 is TGCGCCAGCAGCTTGGCAGGGAACGTCCACGAGCAGTACTTC. The rearrangement joins TRBV5-1 to TRBJ2-7, with D perhaps matching TRBD1 (5 bases). Germline lookup yields CDR1 SGHRS and CDR2 YFSETQ. V was cut by 0 bases and J by 5 bases, with 12 bases left in between. This CDR3 comprises 14 residues.

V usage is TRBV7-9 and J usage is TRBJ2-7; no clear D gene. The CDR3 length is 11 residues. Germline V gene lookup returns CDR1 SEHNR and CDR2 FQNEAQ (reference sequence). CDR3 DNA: TGTGCTCCTCTGACGGGTTACGAGCAGTACTTC. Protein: CAPLTGYEQYF. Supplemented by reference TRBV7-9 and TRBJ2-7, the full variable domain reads DTGVSQNPRHKITKRGQNVTFRCDPISEHNRLYWYRQTLGQGPEFLTYFQNEAQLEKSRLLSDRFSAERPKGSFSTLEIQRTEQGDSAMYLCAPLTGYEQYFGPGTRLTVT.

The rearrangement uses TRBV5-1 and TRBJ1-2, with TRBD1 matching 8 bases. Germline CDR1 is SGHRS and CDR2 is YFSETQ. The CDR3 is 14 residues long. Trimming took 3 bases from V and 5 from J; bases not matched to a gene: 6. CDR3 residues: CASSSGQGGYGYTF. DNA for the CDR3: TGCGCCAGCAGCTCAGGACAGGGAGGGTATGGCTACACCTTC.

The CDR3 region is CASSQDRGWTYEQYF. DNA for the CDR3: TGTGCCAGCAGCCAAGATCGCGGGTGGACCTACGAGCAGTACTTC. The V call is TRBV14, the J call TRBJ2-7; a possible D gene is TRBD2 (5 bases). CDR3 length: 15 amino acids. V was shortened by 0 bases and J by 2 bases, with 11 bases between the two germline ends. Per the germline V gene, CDR1 is SGHDN and CDR2 is FVKESK.

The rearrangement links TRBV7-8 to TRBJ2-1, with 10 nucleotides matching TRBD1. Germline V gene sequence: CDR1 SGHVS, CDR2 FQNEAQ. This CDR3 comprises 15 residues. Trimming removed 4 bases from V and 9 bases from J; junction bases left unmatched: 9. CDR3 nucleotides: TGTGCCAGCAGCTACCCCGACAGGGGGCGAGGTGAGCAGTTCTTC. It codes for CASSYPDRGRGEQFF.

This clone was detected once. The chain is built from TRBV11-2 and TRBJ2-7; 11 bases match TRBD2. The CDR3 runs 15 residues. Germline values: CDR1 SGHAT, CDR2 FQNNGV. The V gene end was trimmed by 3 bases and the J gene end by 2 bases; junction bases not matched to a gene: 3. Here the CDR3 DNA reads TGTGCCAGCAGCTTCGGGACTAGCGGTACCTACGAGCAGTACTTC. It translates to CASSFGTSGTYEQYF. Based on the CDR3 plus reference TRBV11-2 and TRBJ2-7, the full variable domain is EAGVAQSPRYKIIEKRQSVAFWCNPISGHATLYWYQQILGQGPKLLIQFQNNGVVDDSQLPKDRFSAERLKGVDSTLKIQPAKLEDSAVYLCASSFGTSGTYEQYFGPGTRLTVT.

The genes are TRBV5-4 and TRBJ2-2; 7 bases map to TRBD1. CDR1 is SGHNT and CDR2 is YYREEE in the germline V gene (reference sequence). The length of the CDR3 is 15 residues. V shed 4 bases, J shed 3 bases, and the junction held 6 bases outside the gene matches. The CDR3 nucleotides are TGTGCCAGCAGCGTCCCGGGACAGCACACCGGGGAGCTGTTTTTT. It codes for CASSVPGQHTGELFF.

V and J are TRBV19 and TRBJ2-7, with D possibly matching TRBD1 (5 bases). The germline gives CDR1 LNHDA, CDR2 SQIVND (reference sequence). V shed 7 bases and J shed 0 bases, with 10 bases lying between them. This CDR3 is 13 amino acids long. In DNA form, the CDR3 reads TGTGCCAGTACTCAGGGCCCCTCCTACGAGCAGTACTTC. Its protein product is CASTQGPSYEQYF.

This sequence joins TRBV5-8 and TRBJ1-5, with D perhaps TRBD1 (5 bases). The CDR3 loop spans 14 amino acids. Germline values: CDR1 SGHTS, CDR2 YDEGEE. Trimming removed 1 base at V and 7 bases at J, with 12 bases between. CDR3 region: CASSLWGVGQPQHF. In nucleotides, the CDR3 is TGTGCCAGCAGCTTGTGGGGGGTAGGGCAGCCCCAGCATTTT.

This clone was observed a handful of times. CDR3 DNA: TGTGCCAGCAGAGAGACAGTTAACAATGAGCAGTTCTTC. Encoded protein: CASRETVNNEQFF. This sequence joins TRBV6-5 and TRBJ2-1; a weak D match, TRBD1 (5 bases). Germline lookup yields CDR1 MNHEY and CDR2 SVGAGI. V gave up 6 bases and J gave up 5 bases, with 11 bases separating them. The CDR3 is 13 residues long.

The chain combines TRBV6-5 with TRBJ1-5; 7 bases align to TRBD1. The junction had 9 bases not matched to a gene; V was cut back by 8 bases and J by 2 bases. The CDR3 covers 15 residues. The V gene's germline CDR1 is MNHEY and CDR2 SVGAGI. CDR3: CASSRTGEGNQPQHF. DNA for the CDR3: TGTGCCAGCTCCAGGACAGGTGAGGGCAATCAGCCCCAGCATTTT.

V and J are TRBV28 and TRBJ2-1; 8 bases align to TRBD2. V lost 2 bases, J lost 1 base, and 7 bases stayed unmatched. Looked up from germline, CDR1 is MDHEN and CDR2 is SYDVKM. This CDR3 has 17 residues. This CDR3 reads CASSLGGGGPSYNEQFF. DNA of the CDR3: TGTGCCAGCAGTTTAGGAGGCGGGGGGCCATCCTACAATGAGCAGTTCTTC.

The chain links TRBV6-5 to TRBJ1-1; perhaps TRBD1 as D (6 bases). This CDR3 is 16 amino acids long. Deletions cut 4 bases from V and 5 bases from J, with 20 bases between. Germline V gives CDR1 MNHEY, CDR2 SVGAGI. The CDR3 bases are TGTGCCAGCAGTTTCTACCTGGACAGCTCGGGAACTGAAGCTTTCTTT. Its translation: CASSFYLDSSGTEAFF.

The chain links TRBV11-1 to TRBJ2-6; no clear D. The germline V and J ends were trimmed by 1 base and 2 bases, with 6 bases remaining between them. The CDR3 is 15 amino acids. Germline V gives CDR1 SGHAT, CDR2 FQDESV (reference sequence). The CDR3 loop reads CASSLGVAGANVLTF. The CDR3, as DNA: TGTGCCAGCAGCTTAGGCGTGGCTGGGGCCAACGTCCTGACTTTC.